These T cell receptor beta chains were read from a single sample in a study of blood T cell repertoires in COVID-19. Sequencing was performed with immunoSEQ multiplex PCR; in TCRdb, only in-frame clones are kept and a portion is missing. The data hold over 150,000 clones, with approximately 80% observed a single time. The specimen was peripheral blood. The receptor source for this set is a human donor in a cohort sampled during active COVID-19. Both conserved end residues are part of each CDR3. A D gene is named only where the DNA matches it firmly. Clone size is shown for a subset of rows, as once, few, many or a class of expanded clone.

d_gene: NA
v_gene: TRBV5-1
j_gene: TRBJ1-6
abundance: NA
CDR3aa: CASSLRPGDNSPLHF
CDR3nt: TGCGCCAGCAGCTTGCGGCCAGGCGATAATTCACCCCTCCACTTT

d_gene: NA
v_gene: TRBV5-6
j_gene: TRBJ1-1
abundance: NA
CDR3aa: CASSFQGTRNTEAFF
CDR3nt: TGTGCCAGCAGCTTCCAAGGGACTAGGAACACTGAAGCTTTCTTT

d_gene: TRBD1
v_gene: TRBV2
j_gene: TRBJ2-7
abundance: NA
CDR3aa: CASSAGQGDWYEQYF
CDR3nt: TGTGCCAGCAGTGCGGGACAGGGGGATTGGTACGAGCAGTACTTC

d_gene: NA
v_gene: TRBV28
j_gene: TRBJ2-2
abundance: once
CDR3aa: CASTTWQGPNTGELFF
CDR3nt: TGTGCCAGCACTACCTGGCAGGGGCCGAACACCGGGGAGCTGTTTTTT

d_gene: NA
v_gene: TRBV5-4
j_gene: TRBJ2-5
abundance: NA
CDR3aa: CASSTSEAQETQYF
CDR3nt: TGTGCCAGCAGCACGTCGGAGGCCCAAGAGACCCAGTACTTC

d_gene: TRBD1
v_gene: TRBV7-9
j_gene: TRBJ1-4
abundance: NA
CDR3aa: CASSRDRGSEKLFF
CDR3nt: TGTGCCAGCAGTCGGGACAGGGGTAGTGAAAAACTGTTTTTT

d_gene: NA
v_gene: TRBV5-1
j_gene: TRBJ2-1
abundance: NA
CDR3aa: CASSPSLLSFSYNEQFF
CDR3nt: TGCGCCAGCAGCCCCTCATTACTATCGTTCTCCTACAATGAGCAGTTCTTC

d_gene: TRBD1
v_gene: TRBV5-1
j_gene: TRBJ2-3
abundance: NA
CDR3aa: CASTPGTGQTDTQYF
CDR3nt: TGCGCCAGCACCCCCGGGACAGGGCAGACAGATACGCAGTATTTT

d_gene: TRBD2
v_gene: TRBV6-1
j_gene: TRBJ2-4
abundance: few
CDR3aa: CASSEAPAGGDGVKNIQYF
CDR3nt: TGTGCCAGCAGTGAAGCGCCGGCGGGAGGGGACGGCGTCAAAAACATTCAGTACTTC

d_gene: NA
v_gene: TRBV5-8
j_gene: TRBJ1-2
abundance: NA
CDR3aa: CASSLRDTLAIYGYTF
CDR3nt: TGTGCCAGCAGCCTAAGGGACACCTTGGCTATCTATGGCTACACCTTC

d_gene: TRBD2
v_gene: TRBV6-4
j_gene: TRBJ2-7
abundance: NA
CDR3aa: CASSDSREGPHEQYF
CDR3nt: TGTGCCAGCAGTGACTCGCGGGAGGGCCCCCACGAGCAGTACTTC

d_gene: NA
v_gene: TRBV7-2
j_gene: TRBJ2-1
abundance: NA
CDR3aa: CASSFQGRYNEQFF
CDR3nt: TGTGCCAGCAGCTTCCAGGGGCGCTACAATGAGCAGTTCTTC

d_gene: NA
v_gene: TRBV7-2
j_gene: TRBJ1-6
abundance: NA
CDR3aa: CASSLDQDSPLHF
CDR3nt: TGTGCCAGCAGCTTAGACCAGGATTCACCCCTCCACTTT